The next 5 T cell receptor beta chains were all read from a single sample in a study of Ad26.COV2.S vaccination and SARS-CoV-2 variants. Stated treatment: around 19 received Ad26.COV2.S at low or high dose, single or two shots; five or six received placebo; per-sample allocation not given. Day 63 following the first vaccine or placebo injection was when the samples were taken. TCRdb keeps only in-frame clones here, not all; method: immunoSEQ multiplex PCR. The sample has about 280,000 clones, more than 75% seen once; the top ten hold around 3%. Sequenced material: peripheral blood, taken in a trial of Ad26.COV2.S vaccine versus placebo. The source is a person aged 18-60 years who received the Ad26.COV2.S COVID-19 vaccine or a placebo.

The chain has TRBV6-2 or TRBV6-3 and TRBJ2-1; D remains unclear. The CDR3 sequence is 12 residues long. Trimming cost V 0 bases and J 4 bases, with 1 base left between them. CDR1 is MNHEY, CDR2 SVGEGT, per germline. The CDR3 DNA sequence: TGTGCCAGCAGTTACTCGTACAATGAGCAGTTCTTC. Amino acids: CASSYSYNEQFF.

The J gene is TRBJ2-4, the V gene TRBV7-9, with D uncertain. Looked up from germline, CDR1 is SEHNR and CDR2 is FQNEAQ (reference sequence). CDR3 size: 16 residues. Trimming stripped 0 bases from V and 8 bases from J, with 17 bases between. The CDR3 is CASSLARDWSADIQYF. CDR3 nucleotides: TGTGCCAGCAGCTTAGCGAGAGACTGGAGCGCGGACATTCAGTACTTC. Filled out from reference TRBV7-9 and TRBJ2-4, the complete variable domain reads DTGVSQNPRHKITKRGQNVTFRCDPISEHNRLYWYRQTLGQGPEFLTYFQNEAQLEKSRLLSDRFSAERPKGSFSTLEIQRTEQGDSAMYLCASSLARDWSADIQYFGAGTRLSVL.

As to this clone: Within the sample, other DNA sequences also encode this same CDR3. The chain joins TRBV3-1 (or the pseudogene TRBV3-2) to TRBJ1-5; the D gene is possibly TRBD1 (5 bases). Per the germline V gene, CDR1 is LGHDT and CDR2 is YNNKEL (reference sequence). This CDR3 region has 14 residues. Trimming took 1 base from V and 4 from J, leaving 8 bases between them. CDR3 DNA sequence: TGTGCCAGCAGCCAAGGACAGTTTAATCAGCCCCAGCATTTT. As protein: CASSQGQFNQPQHF.

The chain recombines TRBV4-1 with TRBJ1-2; maybe TRBD1 (6 bases). This CDR3 has 17 amino acids. The germline V and J ends were trimmed by 3 bases and 5 bases, with 22 bases remaining between them. Per the germline V gene, CDR1 is MGHRA and CDR2 is YSYEKL. As DNA, the CDR3 is TGCGCCAGCAGCCAGGTGGTAGGTTTACAGGGTGCGTATGGCTACACCTTC. Its protein is CASSQVVGLQGAYGYTF.

This sequence joins TRBV5-4 and TRBJ1-1, with a possible D match to TRBD1 (6 bases). This CDR3 contains 15 residues. V was pared by 4 bases and J by 6 bases, with 19 bases between. In germline, CDR1 is SGHNT, CDR2 YYREEE (reference sequence). CDR3 in amino acids: CASSTGYTGRAEAFF. The CDR3 DNA reads TGTGCCAGCAGCACGGGATATACAGGGAGGGCTGAAGCTTTCTTT.